A selection of T cell receptor beta chains follows, all from one sample in a study of cytomegalovirus exposure and HLA in healthy donors. Data came from immunoSEQ multiplex PCR; TCRdb stores just in-frame clones and leaves some out. This table holds fewer than 300,000 clones, approximately 88% found once. The source material was PBMCs. These receptors all come from a woman aged 18-29 years in good health and CMV-seronegative. Both conserved end residues are part of each CDR3. Each record gives: clone size, D gene, V gene, J gene, CDR3 DNA, CDR3 protein. D genes are given only for firm matches. Size is omitted from some rows. Given values are once, few, many or a class for expanded clones.

NA	TRBD2	TRBV7-9	TRBJ2-3	TGTGCCAGCAGGGGCCCGGTAGGACTAGCGGGAGCAGATACGCAGTATTTT	CASRGPVGLAGADTQYF
NA	NA	TRBV10-3	TRBJ2-3	TGTGCCATCAGTGAGCTAGTTTCGGGCACAGATACGCAGTATTTT	CAISELVSGTDTQYF
NA	TRBD1	TRBV4-2	TRBJ1-5	TGTGCCAGCACCCCGGGGACAGGGATAGAAGGTCAGCCCCAGCATTTT	CASTPGTGIEGQPQHF
NA	NA	TRBV7-2	TRBJ1-2	TGTGCCAGCAGCCGGACGGGGAGCTATGGCTACACCTTC	CASSRTGSYGYTF
NA	TRBD1	TRBV19	TRBJ1-5	TGTGCCAGTAGTGGGGACAGGGGTGGGAGTCAGCCCCAGCATTTT	CASSGDRGGSQPQHF
NA	NA	TRBV13	TRBJ1-1	TGTGCCAGCAGCTTAGAGGGAGGGGGCACTGAAGCTTTCTTT	CASSLEGGGTEAFF
few	NA	TRBV14	TRBJ1-1	TGTGCCAGCAGCCTAAACACTGAAGCTTTCTTT	CASSLNTEAFF
NA	NA	TRBV10-3	TRBJ1-5	TGTGCCATCAGTGAAGGGGGTGGTGGCAATCAGCCCCAGCATTTT	CAISEGGGGNQPQHF
NA	NA	TRBV7-6	TRBJ2-5	TGTGCCAGCAGCTTAGTGCTGGGCCGCCCGGAGGGTCAAGAGACCCAGTACTTC	CASSLVLGRPEGQETQYF
NA	TRBD1	TRBV11-2	TRBJ2-7	TGTGCCAGCAGCTTAGGTTTCGGACAGGGGACCTACGAGCAGTACTTC	CASSLGFGQGTYEQYF
NA	NA	TRBV7-9	TRBJ2-7	TGTGCCAGCAGCTTCCAGGCAGCCTACGAGCAGTACTTC	CASSFQAAYEQYF
NA	TRBD2	TRBV27	TRBJ2-1	TGTGCCAGCAGTTTCAAGGGGAGGGAAAACAATGAGCAGTTCTTC	CASSFKGRENNEQFF
NA	NA	TRBV5-1	TRBJ2-5	TGCGCCAGCAGCCCGGACAGCCGGGAGACCCAGTACTTC	CASSPDSRETQYF
NA	NA	TRBV6-5	TRBJ2-1	TGTGCCAGCAGATACCGAAGTGCGAATGAGCAGTTCTTC	CASRYRSANEQFF
NA	NA	TRBV18	TRBJ1-1	TGTGCCAGCTCACTTAGTAAACAGGGCGGGACTGAAGCTTTCTTT	CASSLSKQGGTEAFF
NA	TRBD1	TRBV4-1	TRBJ2-5	TGCGCCAGCAGTCCAGGGGGCTGGGAGACCCAGTACTTC	CASSPGGWETQYF
NA	TRBD2	TRBV7-8	TRBJ2-1	TGTGCCAGCAGCCCGACTAGCGGAGACAATGAGCAGTTCTTC	CASSPTSGDNEQFF
NA	TRBD1	TRBV6-1	TRBJ2-7	TGTGCCAGCAGGTGGGACAGGACCTCCTACGAGCAGTACTTC	CASRWDRTSYEQYF
NA	NA	TRBV19	TRBJ1-1	TGTGCCAGTAGTTATCGGGGGAACACTGAAGCTTTCTTT	CASSYRGNTEAFF
NA	NA	TRBV14	TRBJ1-6	TGTGCCAGCAGCCAAGTCTCCCGGGATTCACCCCTCCACTTT	CASSQVSRDSPLHF
once	TRBD2	TRBV6-5	TRBJ2-2	TGTGCCAGCAGTTACTCGGGACTAGCGGGCGGGGAGCTGTTTTTT	CASSYSGLAGGELFF
NA	NA	TRBV28	TRBJ2-7	TGTGCCAGCAGTTCCTCGCGGGGAAGGGCATACGAGCAGTACTTC	CASSSSRGRAYEQYF
few	NA	TRBV25-1	TRBJ1-2	TGTGCCAGCAGTGAGGCAGACTACTATGGCTACACCTTC	CASSEADYYGYTF
many	TRBD1	TRBV25-1	TRBJ2-7	TGTGCCAGCAGTTCGACAGGGTTCGCTTACGAGCAGTACTTC	CASSSTGFAYEQYF
once	NA	TRBV27	TRBJ2-2	TGTGCCAGTGTTAGTACCTTCTTGGGGGCAAGACAAGCCGGGGAGCTGTTTTTT	CASVSTFLGARQAGELFF
NA	NA	TRBV19	TRBJ2-6	TGTGCCAGTAGCCCTATTGATGGGGCCAACGTCCTGACTTTC	CASSPIDGANVLTF
NA	NA	TRBV5-1	TRBJ1-5	TGCGCCAGCCGTTATAGCAATCAGCCCCAGCATTTT	CASRYSNQPQHF
NA	TRBD1	TRBV29-1	TRBJ1-1	TGCAGCGTTCTACAGGGGGAAACTGAAGCTTTCTTT	CSVLQGETEAFF
NA	TRBD2	TRBV10-2	TRBJ2-1	TGCGCCAGCAGTGAGGGACTAGCGGGAGGGGCGGGTAGGGATTATCGGTTCTTC	CASSEGLAGGAGRDYRFF
NA	TRBD2	TRBV6-5	TRBJ2-5	TGTGCCAGCAGTTGGACTAGCGGGATCCAAGAGACCCAGTACTTC	CASSWTSGIQETQYF
NA	TRBD1	TRBV5-6	TRBJ2-3	TGTGCCAGCAGCCACCAGGGGGCCGACACAGATACGCAGTATTTT	CASSHQGADTDTQYF
NA	NA	TRBV7-2	TRBJ1-5	TGTGCCAGCAGCTTAGGATTACAGGGTCCCTATGATCAGCCCCAGCATTTT	CASSLGLQGPYDQPQHF
NA	TRBD1	TRBV11-2	TRBJ1-2	TGTGCCAGCAGAAAACCCTACAGGGGGCATGGCTACACCTTC	CASRKPYRGHGYTF